Detailed here is one T cell receptor beta chain. The source of the sample is a study of low-dose radiotherapy and immunotherapy resistance in tumors. Study in general: Radiation delivery to Cohort 1 consisted of 0.5 Gy per fraction every 2 weeks, summing to 6.5 Gy. Intravenous cyclophosphamide at 200 mg/m2 preceded radiation and immunotherapy by one day, every two weeks.

There are 15 residues in the CDR3. Germline V CDR1 and CDR2: SGHTA, FQGNSA. V was clipped by 5 bases and J by 4 bases; unmatched bases: 8. Noted time point: before trial treatment. Eligible patients bore advanced solid tumors devoid of tumor-infiltrating lymphocytes. First-strand cDNA used TRAV- and TRBV-specific primers, covering alpha and beta chains. PCR amplification of the TCRs was performed with Phusion for 20 to 25 PCR cycles, and it relied on a constant-region primer together with a V-primer adapter. One entry per CDR3 protein results from TCRdb running MiXCR on the reads. The sample includes 59,000 or so distinct CDR3 sequences, around 27% of them seen just once.

This rearrangement joins TRBV7-2 to TRBJ2-7; the match to TRBD1 covers 10 bases. The receptor was isolated from a male donor with rectosigmoid adenocarcinoma. Material: PBMCs, obtained before treatment. DNA for the CDR3: TGTGCCAGCAGCGACCGGGACAGGGGAAATTACGAGCAGTACTTC. Protein: CASSDRDRGNYEQYF.